This entry describes one T cell receptor beta chain. Repertoires were generated with immunoSEQ multiplex PCR, while TCRdb's copy carries only in-frame clones and drops some. The sample shows some 150,000 clones, about 81% of them seen only once. CDR1 SGHTA and CDR2 FQGNSA come from the germline V gene. The CDR3 runs to 16 residues. Trimming removed 5 bases from V and 0 bases from J, with 14 bases in between. The sample is drawn from a study of PD-1 blockade in classical Hodgkin lymphoma. In every patient, relapse followed autologous stem cell transplantation, while exposure to brentuximab vedotin differed.

This sequence joins TRBV7-2 and TRBJ2-1; tentatively, D is TRBD1 (6 bases). The source material was peripheral blood mononuclear cells (PBMCs), sampled before the second cycle of nivolumab. The sequence came from a human donor with classical Hodgkin lymphoma. The CDR3 DNA reads TGTGCCAGCAGCCGGACAGATCTGAGCTCCTACAATGAGCAGTTCTTC. This encodes CASSRTDLSSYNEQFF.